The sequence of this TCR beta chain was determined in a study of cytomegalovirus exposure and HLA in healthy donors. General observations from the study: Some highly shared sequence variants likely arose as a pipeline artifact.

As regards this clone: What it binds is unknown.

The CDR3 extends over 16 amino acids. The V gene's germline CDR1 is SGHRS and CDR2 YFSETQ. V lost 4 bases, J lost 0 bases, and 15 bases lay in between. The PCR ran on 60 Vbeta and 13 Jbeta primers. Produced via immunoSEQ multiplex PCR; TCRdb's table is partial and in-frame only. Found here are roughly 54,000 clones, roughly 70% of them singletons; the top ten hold approximately 19%. What was sequenced was PBMCs. This rearrangement joins TRBV5-1 to TRBJ2-3, with D possibly matching TRBD2 (6 bases). This TCR was sampled from a woman aged 60-75 years in good health and CMV-seropositive. CDR3 amino acids: CASSRGGVSSTDTQYF. CDR3 sequence (DNA): TGCGCCAGCAGCCGAGGAGGGGTTTCTAGCACAGATACGCAGTATTTT.